The next 10 T cell receptor beta chains were all read from a single sample in a study of vaccination and CD4 T cells after COVID-19. Oncomine TCR Beta short-read sequencing was applied to DNA from cultured CD4+ T cells. Via MiXCR, TCRdb re-called the PCR reads, giving one row per CDR3 protein. The data contain approximately 23,000 distinct CDR3 sequences, approximately 30% of them seen just once; the ten biggest clones take up roughly 12%. The antigens these receptors bind are not known. Treatment given: roughly 11-day PBMC culture with coronavirus spike peptide pools or control peptides (ViraFEST assay). Specimen: cultured CD4+ T cells from blood. These receptors were taken from a human donor with COVID-19.

This clonotype was seen a handful of times. The rearrangement links TRBV6-2 or TRBV6-3 to TRBJ2-6; possible D gene TRBD1, 6 bases. This CDR3 comprises 17 residues. V dropped 5 bases and J dropped 1 base, with 15 bases sitting between them. The germline CDR1 and CDR2 sequences are MNHEY and SVGEGT. The CDR3 sequence: CASSRWPQGSGANVLTF. The CDR3 DNA follows: TGTGCCAGCAGTCGATGGCCACAGGGTTCTGGGGCCAACGTCCTGACTTTC.

The chain is built from TRBV2 and TRBJ1-2; no firm D call. With 6 bases removed from V and 4 bases from J, the gap between germline ends came to 6 bases. The CDR3 spans 11 residues. Germline values: CDR1 SNHLY, CDR2 FYNNEI. The CDR3 here is CASRGSYGYTF. CDR3 nucleotides: TGTGCCAGCAGGGGGAGCTATGGCTACACCTTC.

Only a few counts were recorded for this clonotype. The chain uses TRBV27 and TRBJ1-2; 9 nucleotides match TRBD1. Germline-derived CDR1 and CDR2 are MNHEY and SMNVEV (reference sequence). This CDR3 comprises 13 residues. V trimming: 5 bases; J trimming: 9 bases; junction bases outside the gene matches: 7. The CDR3 sequence is CASSVPGTGSYTF. The CDR3 DNA is TGTGCCAGCAGTGTCCCCGGGACAGGGAGCTACACCTTC.

The rearrangement links TRBV6-1 to TRBJ1-1; 8 positions agree with TRBD1. The CDR3 contains 15 residues. J lost 4 bases, V lost 7 bases, and 11 bases had no gene match. From germline, CDR1 is MNHNS and CDR2 SASEGT. This CDR3 reads CASTLDRVTGTEAFF. Written as DNA, the CDR3 is TGTGCCAGCACTTTGGACAGGGTCACTGGCACTGAAGCTTTCTTT.

This clonotype is labeled medium-sized (0.01 to 0.1%). The chain has TRBV20-1 and TRBJ1-2; D remains ambiguous. This CDR3 has 12 residues. Looked up from germline, CDR1 is DFQATT and CDR2 is SNEGSKA (reference sequence). Trimming cost V 3 bases and J 7 bases, with 12 bases left between them. CDR3: CSASFQSLGYTF. CDR3 DNA sequence: TGCAGTGCTAGCTTCCAGTCTCTTGGCTACACCTTC.

This clonotype has more than one count but fewer than ten. The chain recombines TRBV6-2 or TRBV6-3 with TRBJ2-4, with unresolved D. Germline V CDR1 and CDR2: MNHEY, SVGEGT. Trimming took 5 bases from V and 0 from J, leaving 11 bases between them. CDR3 length: 15 amino acids. In DNA form, the CDR3 reads TGTGCCAGCAGTCCTTCAGAACTAGCCAAAAACATTCAGTACTTC. It yields the protein CASSPSELAKNIQYF.

The V gene is TRBV11-3, the J gene TRBJ2-3; D uncertain. The CDR3 totals 13 residues. Germline CDR1 and CDR2: SGHNT and YENEEA. The V and J ends lost 0 bases and 4 bases respectively, with 5 bases between them. CDR3 loop: CASSLETSDTQYF. CDR3 DNA: TGTGCCAGCAGCTTAGAGACGTCAGATACGCAGTATTTT.

The gene calls are TRBV10-3 and TRBJ2-3; possibly TRBD1 for D (6 bases). The CDR3 runs to 13 residues. Trimming took 7 bases from V and 4 from J, leaving 12 bases between them. Germline-derived CDR1 and CDR2 are ENHRY and SYGVKD. The CDR3 sequence is CAITTGMADTQYF. The CDR3 DNA reads TGTGCCATCACTACAGGGATGGCAGATACGCAGTATTTT.

This clonotype was observed a few times. The J gene is TRBJ1-6, the V gene TRBV6-1; D call uncertain. Per germline, CDR1 MNHNS and CDR2 SASEGT. This CDR3 region has 16 residues. The V gene lost 5 bases and the J gene lost 5 bases, with 16 bases spanning the gap. The CDR3 sequence: CASSPRTRRDNSPLHF. The CDR3 coding sequence is TGTGCCAGCAGTCCTAGAACGCGACGAGATAATTCACCCCTCCACTTT.

V usage is TRBV2 and J usage is TRBJ1-1; a weak D match, TRBD1 (5 bases). The ends were cut back, 2 bases at V and 1 base at J, with 8 bases in the middle. CDR1 SNHLY and CDR2 FYNNEI come from the germline V gene. This CDR3 has 14 residues. CDR3 bases: TGTGCCAGCAGTGAAAGGCAGGGGAACACTGAAGCTTTCTTT. It encodes CASSERQGNTEAFF.